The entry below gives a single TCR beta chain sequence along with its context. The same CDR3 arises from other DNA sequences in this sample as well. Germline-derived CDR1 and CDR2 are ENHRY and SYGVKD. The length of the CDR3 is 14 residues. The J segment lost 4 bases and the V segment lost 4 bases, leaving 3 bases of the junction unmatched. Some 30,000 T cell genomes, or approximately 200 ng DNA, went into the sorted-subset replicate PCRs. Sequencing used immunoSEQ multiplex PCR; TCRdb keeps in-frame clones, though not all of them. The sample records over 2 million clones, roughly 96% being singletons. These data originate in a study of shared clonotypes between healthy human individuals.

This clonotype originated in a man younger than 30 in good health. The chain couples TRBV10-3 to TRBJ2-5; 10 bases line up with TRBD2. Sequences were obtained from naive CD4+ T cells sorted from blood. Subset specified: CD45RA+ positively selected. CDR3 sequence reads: CAISGLAGAETQYF. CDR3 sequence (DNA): TGTGCCATCAGTGGGCTAGCGGGAGCAGAGACCCAGTACTTC.